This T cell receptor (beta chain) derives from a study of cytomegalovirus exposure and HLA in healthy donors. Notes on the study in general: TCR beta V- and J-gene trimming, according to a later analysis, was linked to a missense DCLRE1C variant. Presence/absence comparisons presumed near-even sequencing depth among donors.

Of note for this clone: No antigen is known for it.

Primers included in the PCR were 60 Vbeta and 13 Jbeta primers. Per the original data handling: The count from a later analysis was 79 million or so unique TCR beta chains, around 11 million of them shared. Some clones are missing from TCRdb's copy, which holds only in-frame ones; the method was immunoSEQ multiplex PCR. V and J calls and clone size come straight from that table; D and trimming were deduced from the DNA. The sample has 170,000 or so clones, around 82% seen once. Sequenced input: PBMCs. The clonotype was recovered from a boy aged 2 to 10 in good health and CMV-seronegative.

The CDR3 sequence: CASNRDRIPYEQYF. In DNA form, the CDR3 reads TGTGCCAGCAATAGGGACAGGATACCCTACGAGCAGTACTTC. The gene calls are TRBV6-1 and TRBJ2-7; 8 nucleotides line up with TRBD1. The junction had 7 bases not matched to a gene; V was cut back by 7 bases and J by 2 bases. The length of the CDR3 is 14 residues. From germline, CDR1 is MNHNS and CDR2 SASEGT.